These T cell receptor beta chains were read from a single sample in a study of identical twins. TCRdb reprocessed the 5' RACE reads with MiXCR, giving one entry per CDR3 protein. The sample lists roughly 500,000 distinct CDR3 sequences, about 20% occurring once. This same sample was also part of a study on T cells expressing NK-cell markers.

The specimen was CD4+ T cells sorted from blood. The receptor set was obtained from a woman aged 18-35 years in good health. The CDR3 runs from the conserved cysteine through the conserved F or W. Fields, in order: J gene, clone size, V gene, D gene, CDR3 DNA, CDR3 protein. D genes are given only for firm matches. Size is stated for part of the rows, as once, few or many counts, or as a class when the clone is expanded.

J: TRBJ2-5
size: .
V: TRBV5-1
D: TRBD2
DNA: TGCGCCAGCAGCTTGCTTTCGGGGAGGGGTGAGACCCAGTACTTC
CDR3: CASSLLSGRGETQYF

J: TRBJ2-7
size: .
V: TRBV6-1
D: TRBD2
DNA: TGTGCCAGCAGAGACATTAGCGGGGGTAGCTCCTACGAGCAGTACTTC
CDR3: CASRDISGGSSYEQYF

J: TRBJ2-7
size: .
V: TRBV18
D: .
DNA: TGTGCCAGCTCACCATCCGAACAGGGAACCAAGCAGTACTTC
CDR3: CASSPSEQGTKQYF

J: TRBJ2-1
size: .
V: TRBV7-2
D: .
DNA: TGTGCCAGCAGCCGTATTTACAATGAGCAGTTCTTC
CDR3: CASSRIYNEQFF

J: TRBJ2-5
size: .
V: TRBV7-2
D: TRBD2
DNA: TGTGCCAGCAGCCTTAGCGGGAGTGGAGAGACCCAGTACTTC
CDR3: CASSLSGSGETQYF

J: TRBJ1-6
size: few
V: TRBV12-3/TRBV12-4
D: TRBD1
DNA: TGTGCCAGCAGAGCCGGGACAGGGTTTAATTCACCCCTCCACTTT
CDR3: CASRAGTGFNSPLHF

J: TRBJ2-2
size: .
V: TRBV5-1
D: .
DNA: TGCGCCAGCAGAAGTCAGACGAACACCGGGGAGCTGTTTTTT
CDR3: CASRSQTNTGELFF

J: TRBJ2-1
size: many
V: TRBV20-1
D: .
DNA: TGCAGTGCTTTCCTACCCCGCGCCAACGAGCAGTTCTTC
CDR3: CSAFLPRANEQFF

J: TRBJ1-5
size: few
V: TRBV20-1
D: .
DNA: TGCAGTGCTAGAGCGTTGGTTGCTCGCAATCAGCCCCAGCATTTT
CDR3: CSARALVARNQPQHF

J: TRBJ2-7
size: many
V: TRBV12-3/TRBV12-4
D: TRBD1
DNA: TGTGCCAGCAGTTTAAGGTCCGGGACAGGAGCCTACGAGCAGTACTTC
CDR3: CASSLRSGTGAYEQYF

J: TRBJ1-5
size: .
V: TRBV7-8
D: .
DNA: TGTGCCAGCAGCTTCCAGCCTGGCAATCAGCCCCAGCATTTT
CDR3: CASSFQPGNQPQHF